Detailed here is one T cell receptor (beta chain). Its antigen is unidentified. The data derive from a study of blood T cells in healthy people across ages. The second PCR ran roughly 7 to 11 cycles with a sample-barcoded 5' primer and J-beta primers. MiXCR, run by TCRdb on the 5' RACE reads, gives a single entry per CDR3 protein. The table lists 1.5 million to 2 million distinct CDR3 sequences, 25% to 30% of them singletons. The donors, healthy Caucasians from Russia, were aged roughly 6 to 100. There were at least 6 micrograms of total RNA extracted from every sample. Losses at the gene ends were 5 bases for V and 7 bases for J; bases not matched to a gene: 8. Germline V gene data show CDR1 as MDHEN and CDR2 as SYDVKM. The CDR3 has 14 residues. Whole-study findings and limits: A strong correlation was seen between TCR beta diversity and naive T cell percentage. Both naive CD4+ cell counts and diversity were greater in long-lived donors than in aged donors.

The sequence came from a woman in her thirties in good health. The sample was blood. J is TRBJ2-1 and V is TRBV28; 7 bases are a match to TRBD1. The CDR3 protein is CASSTGAISNEQFF. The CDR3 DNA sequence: TGTGCCAGCAGTACAGGGGCCATAAGTAATGAGCAGTTCTTC.